Only a few counts were recorded for the clone carrying this TCR beta chain. The antigen is undetermined. TCRdb redid the calling of the RT-PCR reads with MiXCR, one entry per CDR3 protein. The table shows hundreds of thousands of distinct CDR3 sequences, with 7.5% to 8.5% occurring only once. The data belong to a study of response to subunit inactivated influenza vaccine. There are 18 residues in the CDR3. V lost 4 bases to trimming and J lost 0 bases; unmatched junction nucleotides: 10. In germline, CDR1 is LGHNA, CDR2 YSLEER. Findings and caveats of the study: The authors put forward the suggestion that each seasonal influenza vaccination may bring in only a limited number of new T cells.

This TCR derives from a man aged 50 to 75 who received an inactivated influenza vaccine. The rearrangement links TRBV4-3 to TRBJ1-3, with 9 bases lining up with TRBD1. Sequencing used PBMCs from blood, obtained less than 30 months after vaccination. CDR3: CASSPKMGQGISGNTIYF. In DNA form, the CDR3 reads TGCGCCAGCAGCCCGAAGATGGGACAGGGTATCTCTGGAAACACCATATATTTT.